A single sample gave rise to the 19 T cell receptor beta chains below, sequenced in a study of blood T cell repertoires in COVID-19. The assay was immunoSEQ multiplex PCR, and TCRdb's table has in-frame clones only and misses some. The table includes about 390,000 clones, more than 75% detected once. The sequencing input was PBMCs or T cells enriched from blood (not recorded which). All receptors derive from a woman between 45 and 65 years old who had recovered from COVID-19.

This sequence joins TRBV5-1 and TRBJ2-5; D possibly corresponds to TRBD2 (5 bases). CDR1 and CDR2 (germline): SGHRS, YFSETQ. V shed 2 bases and J shed 1 base, with 15 bases lying between them. There are 16 residues in the CDR3. In DNA, the CDR3 is TGCGCCAGCAGCTTTAGGTCTTTCGGGGTCCAAGAGACCCAGTACTTC. It yields the protein CASSFRSFGVQETQYF.

As DNA, the CDR3 is TGTGCCAGCGCCCAGATAGCGGATACGCAGTATTTT. Protein product: CASAQIADTQYF. This chain connects TRBV7-9 to TRBJ2-3; D perhaps matches TRBD2 (5 bases). Germline CDR1 SEHNR, CDR2 FQNEAQ (reference sequence). Trimming took off 8 bases at V and 6 bases at J, with 12 bases between the two ends. CDR3 length equals 12 residues.

The chain joins TRBV15 to TRBJ1-3; unclear D gene. CDR3 length: 14 residues. V dropped 0 bases and J dropped 1 base, with 4 bases sitting between them. The germline gives CDR1 LNHNV, CDR2 YYDKDF (reference sequence). The CDR3 bases are TGTGCCACCAGCAGAGATCATTCTGGAAACACCATATATTTT. This codes for CATSRDHSGNTIYF.

The chain has TRBV25-1 and TRBJ1-5; possible D gene TRBD1, 6 bases. The CDR3 consists of 15 residues. Germline CDR1 is MGHDK and CDR2 is SYGVNS. Trimming removed 3 bases from V and 3 bases from J, with 12 bases in between. The CDR3 DNA reads as TGTGCCAGCAGTGATCCCGACAGGCCCAATCAGCCCCAGCATTTT. It translates to CASSDPDRPNQPQHF.

This chain joins TRBV28 and TRBJ1-2, with TRBD1 identical over 7 bases. V was clipped by 2 bases and J by 5 bases; unmatched bases: 5. Germline CDR1 reads MDHEN; CDR2 reads SYDVKM. This CDR3 is built from 14 residues. CDR3 in DNA: TGTGCCAGCAGTTTAGACAGGGAGAAATATGGCTACACCTTC. Its protein product is CASSLDREKYGYTF.

The rearrangement links TRBV30 to TRBJ1-6; no clear D gene. The CDR3 spans 14 residues. With 4 bases removed from V and 10 bases from J, the gap between germline ends came to 17 bases. In germline, CDR1 is GTSNPN, CDR2 SVGIG (reference sequence). CDR3 sequence (DNA): TGTGCCTGGAATTTTGAGGGCCTTCGCTCACCCCTCCACTTT. This translates into CAWNFEGLRSPLHF.

The chain joins TRBV5-1 to TRBJ1-2; D is possibly TRBD1 (5 bases). Trimming removed 2 bases from V and 3 bases from J, with 23 bases in between. This CDR3 region has 18 residues. Germline V gives CDR1 SGHRS, CDR2 YFSETQ. CDR3 sequence reads: CASSLKGLTPPRHYGYTF. The CDR3, as DNA: TGCGCCAGCAGCTTAAAGGGGCTTACGCCGCCCAGACACTATGGCTACACCTTC.

This chain uses TRBV2 with TRBJ2-3, with D tentatively TRBD1 (5 bases). Trimming took 7 bases from V and 5 from J, leaving 16 bases between them. The CDR3 has 14 amino acids. Germline values: CDR1 SNHLY, CDR2 FYNNEI. CDR3: CASMSRVWGDTQYF. The CDR3 nucleotides read TGTGCCAGCATGAGCAGGGTTTGGGGAGATACGCAGTATTTT.

This sequence joins TRBV5-1 and TRBJ1-2, with D uncertain. V was trimmed by 4 bases and J by 0 bases, leaving 10 bases between them. This CDR3 is 14 amino acids long. Germline values: CDR1 SGHRS, CDR2 YFSETQ. This CDR3 is CASSADTSNYGYTF. CDR3 bases: TGCGCCAGCAGCGCTGACACCTCTAACTATGGCTACACCTTC.

The gene calls are TRBV18 and TRBJ2-3; D not certain. The germline V and J ends were trimmed by 6 bases and 2 bases, with 9 bases remaining between them. This CDR3 contains 13 residues. Germline CDR1 is KGHSH and CDR2 is LQKENI. As DNA, the CDR3 is TGTGCCAGCTCCGGGTCGGACACAGATACGCAGTATTTT. Translated: CASSGSDTDTQYF.

The V and J genes are TRBV20-1 and TRBJ1-2; D gene unclear. The CDR3 is made up of 14 amino acids. CDR1 is DFQATT and CDR2 is SNEGSKA in the germline V gene (reference sequence). The V gene lost 3 bases and the J gene lost 7 bases, with 18 bases spanning the gap. The CDR3 DNA sequence: TGCAGTGCTAGTACCGGAGCCGCCGGCGGTGGCTACACCTTC. Translating gives CSASTGAAGGGYTF.

The chain carries TRBV5-6 and TRBJ1-2; a weak D match, TRBD1 (6 bases). V dropped 1 base and J dropped 5 bases, with 15 bases sitting between them. The CDR3 totals 15 residues. Per germline, CDR1 SGHDT and CDR2 YYEEEE. The CDR3 DNA sequence: TGTGCCAGCAGCTTGTTTTCCGGGCAGGGGTATGGCTACACCTTC. This encodes CASSLFSGQGYGYTF.

This chain connects TRBV7-2 to TRBJ2-4; weak D call: TRBD2 (7 bases). Germline values: CDR1 SGHTA, CDR2 FQGNSA. With 5 bases removed from V and 2 bases from J, the gap between germline ends came to 22 bases. This CDR3 region has 18 residues. The CDR3 loop reads CASSPINGGRRTKNIQYF. The CDR3 DNA is TGTGCCAGCAGCCCGATCAACGGGGGGCGAAGGACCAAAAACATTCAGTACTTC.

The rearrangement joins TRBV19 to TRBJ2-1; TRBD2 matches at 15 bases. CDR3 length equals 22 residues. The junction had 15 bases not matched to a gene; V was cut back by 3 bases and J by 0 bases. The germline CDR1 and CDR2 sequences are LNHDA and SQIVND (reference sequence). CDR3 residues: CASSILASGTSGGPSSYNEQFF. As DNA, the CDR3 is TGTGCCAGTAGTATTTTAGCGTCCGGGACTAGCGGGGGGCCTAGCTCCTACAATGAGCAGTTCTTC.

This clone was seen a few times. This chain joins TRBV9 and TRBJ1-3, with D possibly TRBD1 on 5 matching bases. CDR3 length: 17 amino acids. V shed 0 bases and J shed 0 bases, with 13 bases lying between them. The germline V gene has CDR1 SGDLS and CDR2 YYNGEE. The CDR3 nucleotides are TGTGCCAGCAGCGTAGCTGGAGGGGCCCACTCTGGAAACACCATATATTTT. Encoded protein: CASSVAGGAHSGNTIYF.

This clone appeared many times. The rearrangement uses TRBV7-9 and TRBJ1-1; maybe TRBD1 (6 bases). The V end lost 1 base, the J end lost 5 bases, and 14 bases lay between the germline ends. The CDR3 totals 15 residues. Germline V lookup: CDR1 SEHNR, CDR2 FQNEAQ (reference sequence). CDR3 sequence reads: CASSLDGGARTEAFF. CDR3 DNA sequence: TGTGCCAGCAGCTTAGATGGGGGGGCTAGGACTGAAGCTTTCTTT.

The V and J genes are TRBV7-2 and TRBJ2-5, with 7 bases aligning to TRBD2. CDR1 and CDR2 (germline): SGHTA, FQGNSA. With 2 bases clipped from V and 7 bases from J, the junction kept 10 bases outside the gene matches. The length of the CDR3 is 15 residues. CDR3 nucleotides: TGTGCCAGCAGCTTACAGCGGGGTCTCCTGGGGACCCAGTACTTC. This sequence encodes CASSLQRGLLGTQYF.

The chain couples TRBV7-9 to TRBJ1-1; TRBD1 might be the D (5 bases). The CDR3 is 13 amino acids. The V end lost 5 bases, the J end lost 4 bases, and 11 bases lay between the germline ends. Germline V gene data show CDR1 as SEHNR and CDR2 as FQNEAQ (reference sequence). The CDR3 region has the DNA TGTGCCAGCAGCCCCACGGGGGGCACTGAAGCTTTCTTT. Translation gives CASSPTGGTEAFF.

V usage is TRBV5-1 and J usage is TRBJ2-7; 10 positions match TRBD2. Germline CDR1 reads SGHRS; CDR2 reads YFSETQ. The V and J ends lost 2 bases and 2 bases, in that order; junction bases with no gene match: 4. The CDR3 is 15 residues long. CDR3 in DNA: TGCGCCAGCAGCTTCCTAGCGGGGGCCACCTACGAGCAGTACTTC. Protein product: CASSFLAGATYEQYF.